These 8 T cell receptor beta chains were all obtained from the same sample, sequenced in a study of glioma-infiltrating T cells after dendritic cell vaccination. Generated by immunoSEQ multiplex PCR, the TCRdb table keeps only in-frame clones and is missing some. Of over 90,000 clones listed, 85% are singletons. Sequences were derived from blood, sampled before dendritic cell vaccination. The receptors derive from a human donor with glioblastoma.

In its sample, this clone was seen once. V gene TRBV7-6 combines with J gene TRBJ2-5; 9 bases fit TRBD1. The junction had 6 bases not matched to a gene; V was cut back by 5 bases and J by 5 bases. Germline V lookup: CDR1 SGHVS, CDR2 FNYEAQ. This CDR3 has 14 residues. The CDR3 is CASSRGQGRETQYF. For the CDR3, the DNA is TGTGCCAGCAGCCGGGGACAGGGAAGGGAGACCCAGTACTTC.

This clone was found once. The rearrangement links TRBV5-1 to TRBJ1-2, with TRBD1 identical over 8 bases. The V and J ends lost 1 base and 4 bases, in that order; junction bases with no gene match: 15. The length of the CDR3 is 18 residues. Germline V CDR1 and CDR2: SGHRS, YFSETQ. CDR3 sequence: CASSLSGGQGGLGYGYTF. CDR3 sequence (DNA): TGCGCCAGCAGCTTGTCTGGTGGACAGGGAGGTTTGGGCTATGGCTACACCTTC.

This clone was counted once. The chain uses TRBV27 and TRBJ1-2; D uncertain. Germline CDR1 is MNHEY and CDR2 is SMNVEV (reference sequence). Trimming took 5 bases from V and 3 from J, leaving 16 bases between them. This CDR3 has 15 amino acids. CDR3 in DNA: TGTGCCAGCAGTCCCTCTAGCGGGTTAGACTATGGCTACACCTTC. It specifies CASSPSSGLDYGYTF.

The V call is TRBV11-2, the J call TRBJ2-7, with TRBD1 as a possible D gene (5 bases). The V and J ends lost 3 bases and 2 bases respectively, with 11 bases between them. This CDR3 contains 14 residues. Germline values: CDR1 SGHAT, CDR2 FQNNGV. The CDR3 DNA is TGTGCCAGCAGCTTTGGGGCCAGAGCCTACGAGCAGTACTTC. Residues: CASSFGARAYEQYF.

The chain recombines TRBV2 with TRBJ2-3; TRBD2 aligns across 10 bases. Germline trimming cut 5 bases from V and 1 base from J; bases unmatched to any gene: 9. This CDR3 region has 17 residues. Germline loops: CDR1 SNHLY, CDR2 FYNNEI. The CDR3 DNA reads TGTGCCAGCAGTCCCGGGACTAGCGCCACACGCACAGATACGCAGTATTTT. It is translated as CASSPGTSATRTDTQYF. The full variable domain, with the rest looked up from reference TRBV2 and TRBJ2-3, is EPEVTQTPSHQVTQMGQEVILRCVPISNHLYFYWYRQILGQKVEFLVSFYNNEISEKSEIFDDQFSVERPDGSNFTLKIRSTKLEDSAMYFCASSPGTSATRTDTQYFGPGTRLTVL.

This clone was found once. This chain links TRBV6-4 with TRBJ2-2, with 7 bases that match TRBD2. V gave up 4 bases and J gave up 5 bases; unmatched junction bases: 7. Germline CDR1 is MRHNA and CDR2 is SNTAGT. CDR3 length: 15 amino acids. Written as DNA, the CDR3 is TGTGCCAGCAGTGCCCGGGGGGTCGGGACCGGGGAGCTGTTTTTT. Amino acids: CASSARGVGTGELFF.

J is TRBJ2-1 and V is TRBV7-3; D possibly corresponds to TRBD2 (6 bases). Germline V gene lookup returns CDR1 SGHTA and CDR2 FQGTGA. The length of the CDR3 is 14 residues. V was cut by 2 bases and J by 4 bases, with 9 bases left in between. The CDR3 DNA reads TGTGCCAGCAGCTTATCGGCGGGATACAATGAGCAGTTCTTC. This translates into CASSLSAGYNEQFF.

A single count supports this clone. The chain combines TRBV6-6 with TRBJ2-7; TRBD1 aligns across 7 bases. J was trimmed by 2 bases and V by 2 bases; bases with no gene match: 3. The CDR3 loop spans 14 amino acids. CDR1 and CDR2 (germline): MNHNY, SVGAGI (reference sequence). CDR3 residues: CASSYPGQTYEQYF. In nucleotides, the CDR3 is TGTGCCAGCAGTTACCCGGGACAGACCTACGAGCAGTACTTC.